This entry features one T cell receptor (beta chain) sequence. What it recognizes is unknown. This beta chain appears as a stray read in a library generated for alpha chains; its size is not informative. The data were taken from a study of spatial heterogeneity in lung cancer. Across the whole study: Sequence detection consistently recorded a greater number of beta-chain than alpha-chain sequences. Study outcomes and limitations: Tumors with more nonsynonymous mutations had more expanded intratumoral alpha and beta TCRs. Estimation of coverage gave values of 6% to 8% for alpha and around 14% for beta chains in tumor T cells.

The CDR3 extends over 16 amino acids. V dropped 7 bases and J dropped 2; count of bases not matched to a gene: 12. Germline V gene lookup returns CDR1 SNHLY and CDR2 FYNNEI. Time point here: sample taken at primary tumor resection. Whole RNA from tumor, nontumor lung or frozen PBMC was sequenced unsorted. The presence of a unique molecular identifier marked each TCR cDNA molecule. TCRdb re-analysed the 5' RACE reads in MiXCR, keeping a single row per CDR3 protein. The data contain some 6,900 distinct CDR3 sequences, approximately 15% of them singletons. This sequence originates from a male donor with early-stage non-small cell lung cancer. V and J are TRBV2 and TRBJ2-3; 7 positions match TRBD2. The sample in question was lung tumor tissue, obtained at surgery. The CDR3 DNA follows: TGTGCCAGCACCCTCCGGCCCGGGGGGACCACAGATACGCAGTATTTT. Translation gives CASTLRPGGTTDTQYF.